The subject of this entry is one T cell receptor beta chain. This record comes from a study of blood T cell repertoires in COVID-19. Background on the study: The United States, Italy and Spain provided the acute and convalescent COVID-19 samples. Nucleic acid was either cDNA or gDNA, and it came from T cells, B-cell-depleted T cells, or PBMCs.

In the authors' workflow: It was from reference gene primer amplification that nucleated cell counts were estimated. Sequencing used immunoSEQ multiplex PCR; TCRdb keeps in-frame clones, though not all of them. The V and J calls and clone size were taken over from that table, and D and trimming were inferred from the DNA. The sample records some 120,000 clones, roughly 79% being singletons. This receptor was identified in a human donor in a cohort sampled during active COVID-19. The sample consisted of peripheral blood.

This CDR3 is CASSVDSGPSDTQYF. The CDR3 coding sequence is TGTGCCAGCAGCGTAGATAGCGGGCCCTCAGATACGCAGTATTTT. The chain joins TRBV9 to TRBJ2-3; TRBD2 aligns across 7 bases. V lost 0 bases and J lost 4; bases outside the gene matches: 5. CDR1 is SGDLS and CDR2 is YYNGEE in the germline V gene. The CDR3 is 15 residues long.